This T cell receptor beta chain derives from a study of blood T cell repertoires in COVID-19. Study overall: The origin of the acute and convalescent COVID-19 samples was the United States, Italy and Spain. T cells, B-cell-depleted T cells, or PBMCs supplied cDNA or gDNA.

Authors' analysis steps: Counts of nucleated cells, estimated from reference gene primer amplification, were obtained. Sequenced by immunoSEQ multiplex PCR; TCRdb stores in-frame clones only, minus some. The DNA was the basis for D and trimming; V, J and clone size are from that table. The profile shows some 99,000 clones, roughly 86% of them singletons. The CDR3 loop spans 15 amino acids. The ends lost 5 bases at V and 2 bases at J; junction bases unmatched: 6. CDR1 is SGHTA, CDR2 FQGNSA, per germline. Sequencing used peripheral blood. This clonotype was sampled from a woman aged 55 to 70 in a cohort sampled during active or convalescent COVID-19. The J gene is TRBJ1-2, the V gene TRBV7-2; 9 bases are a match to TRBD1. In nucleotides, the CDR3 is TGTGCCAGCAGCGATCGGACAGGGGCCAACTATGGCTACACCTTC. Protein sequence: CASSDRTGANYGYTF.